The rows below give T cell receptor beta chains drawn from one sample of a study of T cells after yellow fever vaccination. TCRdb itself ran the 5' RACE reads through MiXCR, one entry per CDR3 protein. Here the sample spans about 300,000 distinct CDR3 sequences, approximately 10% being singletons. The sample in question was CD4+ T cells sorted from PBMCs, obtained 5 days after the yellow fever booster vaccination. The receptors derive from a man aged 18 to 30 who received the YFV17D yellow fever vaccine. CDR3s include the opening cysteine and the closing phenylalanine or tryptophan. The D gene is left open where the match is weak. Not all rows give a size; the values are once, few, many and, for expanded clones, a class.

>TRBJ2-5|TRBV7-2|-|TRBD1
CASSLGDRGQGGTQYF
TGTGCCAGCAGCTTGGGGGACAGGGGGCAGGGTGGGACCCAGTACTTC
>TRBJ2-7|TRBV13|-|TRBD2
CASSRGPSSGEVFGEQYF
TGTGCCAGCAGCCGAGGCCCCTCTAGCGGGGAAGTATTTGGCGAGCAGTACTTC
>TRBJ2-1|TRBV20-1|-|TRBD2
CSVSLAGFSYNEQFF
TGCAGTGTGAGTCTAGCGGGGTTCTCGTACAATGAGCAGTTCTTC
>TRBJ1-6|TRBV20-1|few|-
CSARTVSSYNSPLHF
TGCAGTGCCCGGACAGTGAGCTCCTATAATTCACCCCTCCACTTT
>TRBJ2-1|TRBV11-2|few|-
CASRDGGEQFF
TGTGCCAGCAGGGACGGGGGTGAGCAGTTCTTC
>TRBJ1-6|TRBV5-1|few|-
CASSLQGESDSPLHF
TGCGCCAGCAGCCTGCAGGGTGAGTCGGATTCACCCCTCCACTTT
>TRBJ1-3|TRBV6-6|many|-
CATASAGNTIYF
TGTGCCACGGCCTCCGCCGGAAACACCATATATTTT
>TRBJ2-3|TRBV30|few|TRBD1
CAWRAGTDTDTQYF
TGTGCCTGGAGGGCCGGGACAGACACAGATACGCAGTATTTT
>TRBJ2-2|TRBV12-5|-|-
CASGPHREDTGELFF
TGTGCTAGTGGTCCACACAGGGAAGACACCGGGGAGCTGTTTTTT
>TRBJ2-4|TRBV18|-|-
CASSRGLEGDIQYF
TGTGCCAGCTCAAGGGGCCTCGAGGGGGACATTCAGTACTTC
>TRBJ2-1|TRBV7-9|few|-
CASSFDIRAPRRFF
TGTGCCAGCAGCTTTGATATCAGGGCCCCCCGGCGGTTCTTC
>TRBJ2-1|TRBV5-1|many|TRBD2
CASSLPGLAGGSEQFF
TGCGCCAGCAGCCTCCCGGGACTAGCGGGGGGGAGTGAGCAGTTCTTC
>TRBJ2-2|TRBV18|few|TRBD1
CASSPRTGASTGELFF
TGTGCCAGCTCACCAAGGACAGGGGCTTCCACCGGGGAGCTGTTTTTT
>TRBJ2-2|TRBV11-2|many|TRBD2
CASSFQAGGVGELFF
TGTGCCAGCAGCTTTCAGGCGGGGGGAGTCGGGGAGCTGTTTTTT
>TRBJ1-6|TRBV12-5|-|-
CASGLLQGGDSPLHF
TGTGCTAGTGGTTTGCTACAGGGTGGTGATTCACCCCTCCACTTT
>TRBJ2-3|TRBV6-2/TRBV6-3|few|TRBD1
CASSMTGVFTDTQYF
TGTGCCAGCAGTATGACAGGGGTGTTCACAGATACGCAGTATTTT
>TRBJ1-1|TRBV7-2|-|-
CASSLDRERTIEAFF
TGTGCCAGCAGCTTAGATCGGGAACGGACAATCGAAGCTTTCTTT
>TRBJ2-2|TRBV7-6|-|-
CASSFLSGTTNTGELFF
TGTGCCAGCAGCTTTTTATCCGGGACGACGAACACCGGGGAGCTGTTTTTT
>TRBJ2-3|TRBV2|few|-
CASRETRDTQYF
TGTGCCAGCAGGGAGACGAGAGATACGCAGTATTTT
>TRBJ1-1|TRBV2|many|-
CASSGVRDTEAFF
TGTGCCAGCAGTGGCGTAAGGGACACTGAAGCTTTCTTT
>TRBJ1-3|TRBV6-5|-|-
CASSPLGPASNTIYF
TGTGCCAGCAGTCCGCTCGGGCCGGCGAGCAACACCATATATTTT
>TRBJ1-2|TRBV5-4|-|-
CASSLQSNYGYTF
TGTGCCAGCAGCTTGCAGTCTAACTATGGCTACACCTTC
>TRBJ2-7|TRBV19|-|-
CASSIRGSSYEQYF
TGTGCCAGTAGTATTAGGGGCAGCTCCTACGAGCAGTACTTC
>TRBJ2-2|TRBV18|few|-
CASSPWRGDTGELFF
TGTGCCAGCTCACCATGGCGGGGAGACACCGGGGAGCTGTTTTTT
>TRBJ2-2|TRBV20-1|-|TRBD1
CSARARRAGGGELFF
TGCAGTGCTAGAGCCCGCCGGGCAGGGGGCGGGGAGCTGTTTTTT
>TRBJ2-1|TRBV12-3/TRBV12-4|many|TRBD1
CASRRQGAYNEQFF
TGTGCCAGCAGACGACAGGGGGCCTACAATGAGCAGTTCTTC
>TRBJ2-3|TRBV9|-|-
CASSVGGQSSTDTQYF
TGTGCCAGCAGCGTAGGAGGGCAATCCAGCACAGATACGCAGTATTTT
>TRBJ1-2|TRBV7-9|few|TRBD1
CASTRDRDGYTF
TGTGCCAGCACCCGGGACAGGGATGGCTACACCTTC
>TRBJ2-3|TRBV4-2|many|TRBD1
CASSYGQGQPDTQYF
TGTGCCAGCAGCTATGGACAGGGTCAGCCAGATACGCAGTATTTT
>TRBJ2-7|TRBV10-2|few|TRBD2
CASGGLAGKYEQYF
TGCGCCAGCGGAGGACTAGCGGGGAAATACGAGCAGTACTTC
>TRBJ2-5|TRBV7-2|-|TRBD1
CASSGETGSLGETQYF
TGTGCCAGCAGCGGGGAGACAGGGTCCCTTGGCGAGACCCAGTACTTC
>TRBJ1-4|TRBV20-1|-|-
CSPLDLSLSATNEKLFF
TGCAGTCCCCTGGATTTAAGTTTAAGTGCAACTAATGAAAAACTGTTTTTT
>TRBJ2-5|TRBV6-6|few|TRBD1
CASSYGRTGETQYF
TGTGCCAGCAGTTACGGTCGGACAGGAGAGACCCAGTACTTC
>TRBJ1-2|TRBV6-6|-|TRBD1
CASSYGNTGVGYTF
TGTGCCAGCAGCTACGGCAATACAGGGGTTGGCTACACCTTC
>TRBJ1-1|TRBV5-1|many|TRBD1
CASSLAGGNTEAFF
TGCGCCAGCAGCTTGGCAGGGGGAAACACTGAAGCTTTCTTT
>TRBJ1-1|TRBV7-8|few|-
CASSFLQGSNTEAFF
TGTGCCAGCAGCTTCCTACAGGGATCGAACACTGAAGCTTTCTTT
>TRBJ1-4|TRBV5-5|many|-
CASSRSGEGEKLFF
TGTGCCAGCAGCAGATCAGGGGAAGGTGAAAAACTGTTTTTT
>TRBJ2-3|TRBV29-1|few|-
CSAGISGTDTQYF
TGCAGCGCCGGGATTTCGGGCACAGATACGCAGTATTTT
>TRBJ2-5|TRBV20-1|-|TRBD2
CSARDPISGGLQETQYF
TGCAGTGCTAGAGATCCCATTAGCGGGGGGCTTCAAGAGACCCAGTACTTC
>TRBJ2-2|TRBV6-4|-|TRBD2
CASSEAPSGGTGELFF
TGTGCCAGCAGTGAGGCCCCTAGCGGGGGCACCGGGGAGCTGTTTTTT
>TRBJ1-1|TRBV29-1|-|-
CSVGRTVNTEAFF
TGCAGCGTTGGCCGGACAGTGAACACTGAAGCTTTCTTT
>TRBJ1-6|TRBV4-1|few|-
CASSRKWDSPLHF
TGCGCCAGCAGCCGCAAGTGGGATTCACCCCTCCACTTT
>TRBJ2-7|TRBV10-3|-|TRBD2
CATETSGGYEQYF
TGTGCCACGGAGACTAGCGGGGGCTACGAGCAGTACTTC
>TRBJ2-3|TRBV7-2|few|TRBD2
CASTPRGGGARGDTQYF
TGTGCCAGCACCCCTCGGGGCGGGGGGGCCAGGGGAGATACGCAGTATTTT
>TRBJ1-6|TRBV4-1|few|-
CASSQERRSPLHF
TGCGCCAGCAGCCAAGAGAGGCGGTCACCCCTCCACTTT
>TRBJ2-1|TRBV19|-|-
CASSPREGAYNEQFF
TGTGCCAGTAGTCCCAGGGAGGGGGCTTACAATGAGCAGTTCTTC
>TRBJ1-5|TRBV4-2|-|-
CASSQGGTEQPQHF
TGTGCCAGCAGCCAAGGAGGGACCGAACAGCCCCAGCATTTT
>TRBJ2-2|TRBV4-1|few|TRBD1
CASSRQGERPGELFF
TGCGCCAGCAGCCGACAGGGTGAACGCCCCGGGGAGCTGTTTTTT
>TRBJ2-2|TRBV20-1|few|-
CSATQPVGELFF
TGCAGTGCAACCCAACCCGTCGGGGAGCTGTTTTTT
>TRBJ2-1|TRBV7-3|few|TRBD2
CASSFTSGTYNEQFF
TGTGCCAGCAGTTTTACTAGCGGAACCTACAATGAGCAGTTCTTC
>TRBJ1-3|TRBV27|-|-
CASSARAGRNTIYF
TGTGCCAGCAGTGCCCGTGCAGGGCGAAACACCATATATTTT
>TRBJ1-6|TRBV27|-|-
CASSLSRSSYNSPLHF
TGTGCCAGCAGTTTATCCAGGAGCTCCTATAATTCACCCCTCCACTTT
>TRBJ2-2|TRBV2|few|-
CASSDVSGGELFF
TGTGCCAGCAGTGACGTCAGCGGCGGGGAGCTGTTTTTT
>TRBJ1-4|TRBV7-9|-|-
CASSSEISGGEKLFF
TGTGCCAGCAGCTCCGAAATCTCCGGTGGTGAAAAACTGTTTTTT